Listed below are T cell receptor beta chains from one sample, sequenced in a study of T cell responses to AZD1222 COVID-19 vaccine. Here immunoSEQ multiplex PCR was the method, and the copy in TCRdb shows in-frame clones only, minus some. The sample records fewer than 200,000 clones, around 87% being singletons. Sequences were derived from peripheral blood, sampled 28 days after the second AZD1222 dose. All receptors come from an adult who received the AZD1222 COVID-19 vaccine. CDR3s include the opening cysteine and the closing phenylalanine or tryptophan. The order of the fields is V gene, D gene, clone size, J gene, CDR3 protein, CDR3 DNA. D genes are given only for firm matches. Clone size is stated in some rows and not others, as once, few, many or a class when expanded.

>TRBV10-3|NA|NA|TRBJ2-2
CAAGTANTGELFF
TGCGCCGCGGGGACGGCAAACACCGGGGAGCTGTTTTTT
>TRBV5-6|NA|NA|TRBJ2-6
CASSLVSGAFSGANVLTF
TGTGCCAGCAGCTTGGTTAGCGGCGCTTTCTCTGGGGCCAACGTCCTGACTTTC
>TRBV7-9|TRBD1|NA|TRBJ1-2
CASARDRVYGYTF
TGTGCCAGCGCGCGAGACAGGGTCTATGGCTACACCTTC
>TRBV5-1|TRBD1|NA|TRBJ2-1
CATGQGNWNEQFF
TGCGCCACGGGACAGGGGAATTGGAATGAGCAGTTCTTC
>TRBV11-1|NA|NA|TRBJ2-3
CASSRLRDTDTQYF
TGTGCCAGCAGCCGACTTCGGGACACAGATACGCAGTATTTT
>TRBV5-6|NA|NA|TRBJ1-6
CASSFRQDHSPLHF
TGTGCCAGCAGCTTCCGACAGGACCATTCACCCCTCCACTTT
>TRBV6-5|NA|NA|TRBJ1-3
CASQIGNTIYF
TGTGCCAGCCAAATTGGAAACACCATATATTTT
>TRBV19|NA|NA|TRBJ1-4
CASSIVFVGGAIQSGKLFF
TGTGCCAGTAGTATAGTCTTTGTGGGGGGCGCGATCCAATCGGGGAAACTGTTTTTT
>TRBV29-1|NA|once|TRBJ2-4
CSAGDGALAKNIQYF
TGCAGCGCCGGGGACGGGGCCTTAGCCAAAAACATTCAGTACTTC
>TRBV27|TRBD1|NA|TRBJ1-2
CASSSSYRGGYTF
TGTGCCAGCAGTTCATCCTACAGGGGAGGCTACACCTTC
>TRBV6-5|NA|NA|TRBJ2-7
CAAGWGRGYEQYF
TGTGCCGCGGGCTGGGGCAGGGGCTACGAGCAGTACTTC
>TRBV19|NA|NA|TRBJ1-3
CASSPQGLPGNTIYF
TGTGCCAGTTCGCCTCAGGGGCTACCTGGAAACACCATATATTTT
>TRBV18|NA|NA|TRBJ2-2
CASSRFPGGRSPGGSTGELFF
TGTGCCAGCTCACGTTTTCCGGGGGGCCGATCTCCTGGCGGGTCCACCGGGGAGCTGTTTTTT
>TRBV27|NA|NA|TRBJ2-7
CASSQGRPGGYEQYF
TGTGCCAGCAGTCAGGGCAGGCCCGGTGGTTACGAGCAGTACTTC
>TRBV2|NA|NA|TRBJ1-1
CASRSGVRTEAFF
TGTGCCAGCAGGTCAGGGGTGAGAACTGAAGCTTTCTTT
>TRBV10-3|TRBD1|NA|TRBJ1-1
CAIGTGGNTEAFF
TGTGCCATCGGGACAGGGGGCAACACTGAAGCTTTCTTT
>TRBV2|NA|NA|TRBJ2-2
CASTNTGELFF
TGTGCCAGCACAAACACCGGGGAGCTGTTTTTT
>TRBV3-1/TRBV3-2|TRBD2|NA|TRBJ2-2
CASSQAWIAGTTGELFF
TGTGCCAGCAGCCAAGCGTGGATAGCGGGGACCACCGGGGAGCTGTTTTTT
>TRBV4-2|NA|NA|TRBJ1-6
CASSQEVQGLINSPLHF
TGTGCCAGCAGCCAAGAAGTACAGGGTTTGATTAATTCACCCCTCCACTTT
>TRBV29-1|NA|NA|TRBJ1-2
CSVGTRDYGYTF
TGCAGCGTTGGGACAAGGGACTATGGCTACACCTTC
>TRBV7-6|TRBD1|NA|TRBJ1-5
CASSLGTGVDGNQPQHF
TGTGCCAGCAGCTTAGGAACAGGGGTCGATGGCAATCAGCCCCAGCATTTT
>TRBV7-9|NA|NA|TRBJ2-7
CASSWGGGYYEQYF
TGTGCCAGCAGCTGGGGTGGGGGCTACTACGAGCAGTACTTC
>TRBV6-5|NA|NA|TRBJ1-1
CASTSGRATEAFF
TGTGCCAGCACGAGTGGGCGGGCGACTGAAGCTTTCTTT
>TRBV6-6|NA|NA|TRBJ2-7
CASRIERDEQYF
TGTGCCAGCAGGATTGAACGGGACGAGCAGTACTTC
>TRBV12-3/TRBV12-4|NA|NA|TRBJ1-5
CASSLDSRNQHF
TGTGCCAGCAGTTTAGATTCCCGGAACCAGCATTTT
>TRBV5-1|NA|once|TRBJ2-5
CASSLAGADQETQYF
TGCGCCAGCAGCTTGGCCGGGGCAGACCAAGAGACCCAGTACTTC